This entry is about one T cell receptor beta chain. The antigen is not known. The data were obtained in a study of untreated major depressive disorder. Study results and limitations: In every subject, the five largest TRBV05-01 clones were private. Compared with controls, depressed patients showed more TRBV05-01 (Vbeta 5.1) usage in CD4+ T cells.

The trim removed 7 bases at V and 0 bases at J, leaving 6 bases unmatched. The CDR3 contains 14 residues. Germline CDR1 and CDR2: GTSNPN and SVGIG (reference sequence). Repertoires were generated with immunoSEQ multiplex PCR, while TCRdb's copy carries only in-frame clones and drops some. Of around 20,000 clones listed, around 92% are singletons. CD4+ T cells were isolated from thawed PBMCs by magnetic negative selection. This clonotype was obtained from a woman aged 35 to 49 in good health. V usage is TRBV30 and J usage is TRBJ1-1, with 9 nucleotides matching TRBD1. The sample comprised CD4+ T cells from PBMCs. The DNA for the CDR3 is TGTGCCTTTGCGGGACAGGGAATGAACACTGAAGCTTTCTTT. It codes for CAFAGQGMNTEAFF.